The 28 T cell receptor beta chains listed next were all sequenced from one sample in a study of T cells after yellow fever vaccination. One entry per CDR3 protein results from TCRdb running MiXCR on the 5' RACE reads. The sample has a few hundred thousand distinct CDR3 sequences, 3% to 4.5% seen once. The sample here was PBMCs, taken 5 days after the yellow fever booster vaccination. These receptors were obtained from a man aged 18 to 30 who received the YFV17D yellow fever vaccine.

This clonotype was recorded at least ten times. The chain uses TRBV4-3 and TRBJ1-5; no firm D call. In germline, CDR1 is LGHNA, CDR2 YSLEER. This CDR3 has 17 amino acids. Trimming took off 0 bases at V and 5 bases at J, with 17 bases between the two ends. The CDR3 DNA follows: TGCGCCAGCAGCCAAGAAGCTCATCGGACCCGGGATCAGCCCCAGCATTTT. Protein: CASSQEAHRTRDQPQHF.

The chain joins TRBV29-1 to TRBJ2-3, with 9 bases matching TRBD1. Germline CDR1 is SQVTM and CDR2 is ANQGSEA. The CDR3 is 14 amino acids. V lost 7 bases to trimming and J lost 2 bases; unmatched junction nucleotides: 7. DNA of the CDR3: TGCAGCGGGGAGGGACAGGGTTTCACAGATACGCAGTATTTT. It specifies CSGEGQGFTDTQYF.

The J gene is TRBJ1-2, the V gene TRBV9, with a weak D call TRBD1 (5 bases). CDR1 and CDR2 (germline): SGDLS, YYNGEE. CDR3 size: 17 residues. V was shortened by 0 bases and J by 4 bases, with 19 bases between the two germline ends. CDR3 in amino acids: CASSVVPGFAMSYGYTF. The CDR3, as DNA: TGTGCCAGCAGCGTAGTTCCAGGGTTCGCCATGTCCTATGGCTACACCTTC.

The table lists this clonotype with a few counts. V and J are TRBV6-2 or TRBV6-3 and TRBJ2-1, with TRBD2 identical over 13 bases. Germline V gene lookup returns CDR1 MNHEY and CDR2 SVGEGT. V shed 6 bases, J shed 0 bases, and the junction held 11 bases outside the gene matches. There are 19 residues in the CDR3. As DNA, the CDR3 is TGTGCCAGCAGAGGACTAGCGGGGGCCGGACAACACTCCTACAATGAGCAGTTCTTC. Translated: CASRGLAGAGQHSYNEQFF.

This clonotype was found many times. V is TRBV20-1 and J is TRBJ2-3, with a possible D match to TRBD1 (6 bases). V lost 8 bases and J 1 base, leaving 16 bases between the germline ends. CDR3 length equals 14 residues. CDR1 and CDR2 (germline): DFQATT, SNEGSKA (reference sequence). The CDR3: CSTSGGVGTDTQYF. The CDR3 DNA reads TGCAGTACGTCTGGGGGCGTAGGCACAGATACGCAGTATTTT.

This clonotype was detected a few times. The V gene is TRBV27, the J gene TRBJ1-6, with 9 nucleotides matching TRBD1. CDR1 MNHEY and CDR2 SMNVEV come from the germline V gene (reference sequence). V lost 3 bases and J lost 10; bases outside the gene matches: 7. The CDR3 spans 15 residues. The CDR3 protein is CASSLTPGQGSPLHF. DNA of the CDR3: TGTGCCAGCAGTTTGACCCCGGGACAGGGCTCACCCCTCCACTTT.

The V call is TRBV7-2, the J call TRBJ1-2; D is possibly TRBD1 (6 bases). The germline gives CDR1 SGHTA, CDR2 FQGNSA. Between the trimmed V and J ends, which lost 5 bases and 2 bases, there was a span of 15 bases. The CDR3 extends over 15 amino acids. The CDR3 spells CASSPQIGGNYGYTF. CDR3 bases: TGTGCCAGCAGCCCTCAGATAGGGGGGAACTATGGCTACACCTTC.

There are many counts of this clonotype. The chain is built from TRBV11-2 and TRBJ2-2, with D tentatively TRBD1 (6 bases). Trimming cost V 5 bases and J 5 bases, with 18 bases left between them. The V gene's germline CDR1 is SGHAT and CDR2 FQNNGV. CDR3 length: 16 residues. Written as DNA, the CDR3 is TGTGCCAGCAGCCAAAAGGTCGGGCAGGGGACCGGGGAGCTGTTTTTT. This codes for CASSQKVGQGTGELFF.

This clonotype was counted only a few times. The rearrangement uses TRBV9 and TRBJ2-1; the D call may be TRBD1 or TRBD2 (6 bases each). The CDR3 covers 14 residues. Germline assignment: CDR1 SGDLS and CDR2 YYNGEE. The V gene lost 3 bases and the J gene lost 7 bases, with 14 bases spanning the gap. CDR3 sequence (DNA): TGTGCCAGCAGCGGTCCTGGGGGGCGGAATGAGCAGTTCTTC. Amino acid sequence: CASSGPGGRNEQFF.

The chain combines TRBV29-1 with TRBJ1-5, with D unclear. Germline assignment: CDR1 SQVTM and CDR2 ANQGSEA. Between the trimmed V and J ends, which lost 7 bases and 0 bases, there was a span of 7 bases. This CDR3 contains 12 residues. DNA for the CDR3: TGCAGCGGTACGTATAGCAATCAGCCCCAGCATTTT. It codes for CSGTYSNQPQHF.

This clonotype was seen at least ten times. This rearrangement joins TRBV18 to TRBJ2-7; D could derive from TRBD1 or TRBD2 (5 bases each). Germline CDR1 KGHSH, CDR2 LQKENI. The CDR3 spans 14 residues. Between the trimmed V and J ends, which lost 5 bases and 2 bases, there was a span of 13 bases. The DNA for the CDR3 is TGTGCCAGCTCAGAACAGGCCGGGACCTACGAGCAGTACGTC. Translation gives CASSEQAGTYEQYV.

This clonotype was counted ten times or more. The V call is TRBV18, the J call TRBJ2-3; TRBD2 might be the D (6 bases). The CDR3 is 12 residues long. The germline CDR1 and CDR2 sequences are KGHSH and LQKENI. Trimming took 2 bases from V and 8 from J, leaving 8 bases between them. The CDR3 protein is CASSPNGGTQYF. In DNA, the CDR3 is TGTGCCAGCTCACCAAACGGGGGTACGCAGTATTTT.

V and J are TRBV12-3 or TRBV12-4 and TRBJ2-1; TRBD1 might be the D (5 bases). The CDR3 totals 11 residues. V lost 7 bases and J 8 bases, leaving 9 bases between the germline ends. Written as DNA, the CDR3 is TGTGCCAGCACTAGGGGCCATGAGCAGTTCTTC. It yields the protein CASTRGHEQFF.

A few counts support this clonotype. The V call is TRBV11-2, the J call TRBJ2-7; TRBD1 might be the D (5 bases). The V gene lost 1 base and the J gene lost 6 bases, with 10 bases spanning the gap. The CDR3 is 13 residues long. Germline CDR1 and CDR2: SGHAT and FQNNGV. CDR3 amino acids: CASSLAPRVEQYV. Written as DNA, the CDR3 is TGTGCCAGCAGCTTAGCACCCAGGGTCGAGCAGTACGTC.

This clonotype was seen a few times. This chain connects TRBV15 to TRBJ1-1; D perhaps matches TRBD1 (5 bases). CDR3 length equals 13 residues. The germline V gene encodes CDR1 LNHNV and CDR2 YYDKDF (reference sequence). V was trimmed by 6 bases and J by 0 bases, leaving 8 bases between them. The DNA for the CDR3 is TGTGCCACCAGGGGACTTCTGAACACTGAAGCTTTCTTT. Amino acid sequence: CATRGLLNTEAFF.

Written as DNA, the CDR3 is TGCGCCAGCAGCCAAGAAAGGGACAGGTTCGATACGCAGTATTTT. Its protein product is CASSQERDRFDTQYF. The chain employs TRBV4-1 and TRBJ2-3; 8 nucleotides match TRBD1. The ends lost 0 bases at V and 6 bases at J; junction bases unmatched: 5. Germline lookup yields CDR1 MGHRA and CDR2 YSYEKL. The CDR3 sequence is 15 residues long.

The table lists this clonotype with many counts. This chain connects TRBV25-1 to TRBJ2-6, with TRBD1 as a possible D gene (5 bases). Trimming left V 2 bases short and J 2 bases short, with 13 bases between. Per the germline V gene, CDR1 is MGHDK and CDR2 is SYGVNS. The CDR3 is 17 amino acids. CDR3 in DNA: TGTGCCAGCAGTGAAACTCCTCAGGGTCCTGGGGCCAACGTCCTGACTTTC. The encoded protein is CASSETPQGPGANVLTF.

This clonotype has a handful of counts. V is TRBV7-3 and J is TRBJ2-1; TRBD2 matches at 8 bases. Germline CDR1 reads SGHTA; CDR2 reads FQGTGA. CDR3 length equals 16 residues. Losses at the gene ends were 3 bases for V and 0 bases for J; bases not matched to a gene: 4. The CDR3 region is CASSLRLASSYNEQFF. The CDR3 DNA sequence: TGTGCCAGCAGCTTGAGACTAGCGAGCTCCTACAATGAGCAGTTCTTC.

This clonotype came up many times. The chain joins TRBV19 to TRBJ1-5; D is uncertain. The CDR3 sequence is 13 residues long. Germline values: CDR1 LNHDA, CDR2 SQIVND (reference sequence). V lost 0 bases to trimming and J lost 9 bases, with 9 bases between them. In nucleotides, the CDR3 is TGTGCCAGTAGTATAGATCTTAGGCTGCCCCAGCATTTT. Residues: CASSIDLRLPQHF. The full variable domain, its missing parts supplied by reference TRBV19 and TRBJ1-5, is DGGITQSPKYLFRKEGQNVTLSCEQNLNHDAMYWYRQDPGQGLRLIYYSQIVNDFQKGDIAEGYSVSREKKESFPLTVTSAQKNPTAFYLCASSIDLRLPQHFGDGTRLSIL.

This clonotype was seen ten or more times. The chain uses TRBV7-9 and TRBJ2-3, with 10 bases aligning to TRBD2. There are 15 residues in the CDR3. CDR1 and CDR2 (germline): SEHNR, FQNEAQ (reference sequence). The V segment lost 2 bases and the J segment 5 bases; nucleotides outside the gene matches: 4. The CDR3 DNA follows: TGTGCCAGCAGCTTAACTAGCGGGGCTGAAGATACGCAGTATTTT. As protein: CASSLTSGAEDTQYF.

This clonotype was counted ten times or more. The gene calls are TRBV7-9 and TRBJ2-5; D may be TRBD2 (6 bases). Germline-derived CDR1 and CDR2 are SEHNR and FQNEAQ (reference sequence). The length of the CDR3 is 15 residues. Trimming took 3 bases from V and 5 from J, leaving 16 bases between them. The CDR3 is CASSFSAPAGETQYF. CDR3 DNA sequence: TGTGCCAGCAGCTTCTCGGCCCCGGCGGGGGAGACCCAGTACTTC.

The gene calls are TRBV28 and TRBJ2-3, with 13 bases identical to TRBD2. The CDR3 is made up of 15 amino acids. Germline V lookup: CDR1 MDHEN, CDR2 SYDVKM. The V and J ends lost 6 bases and 5 bases, in that order; junction bases with no gene match: 5. Here the CDR3 DNA reads TGTGCCAGCAGACTAGCGGGGGGGGCGGGAGATACGCAGTATTTT. This gives the protein CASRLAGGAGDTQYF.

This clonotype was recorded many times. The CDR3 nucleotides read TGTGCCAGCAGCTTAGCCAGCGCCCAAGGATACGAGCAGTACTTC. Translated: CASSLASAQGYEQYF. The rearrangement links TRBV7-2 to TRBJ2-7, with unresolved D. The germline V gene has CDR1 SGHTA and CDR2 FQGNSA. The CDR3 spans 15 residues. V gave up 0 bases and J gave up 4 bases, with 13 bases separating them.

This clonotype has ten or more counts. V is TRBV4-3 and J is TRBJ2-5; D may be TRBD2 (5 bases). The CDR3 extends over 15 amino acids. V was cut by 0 bases and J by 4 bases, with 12 bases left in between. Germline V CDR1 and CDR2: LGHNA, YSLEER. This chain's CDR3 is CASSQDEGWGETQYF. For the CDR3, the DNA is TGCGCCAGCAGCCAAGATGAGGGATGGGGAGAGACCCAGTACTTC.

This clonotype was detected only a few times. The chain carries TRBV20-1 and TRBJ2-7; the D is unclear. The CDR3 loop spans 13 amino acids. V lost 1 base and J lost 0, with 7 bases in between. In germline, CDR1 is DFQATT, CDR2 SNEGSKA (reference sequence). The CDR3: CSARARSSYEQYV. The DNA for the CDR3 is TGCAGTGCTAGAGCTAGGAGCTCCTACGAGCAGTACGTC.

In this sample, this clonotype turned up a few times. This chain uses TRBV5-6 with TRBJ2-2; D is undetermined. The CDR3 is made up of 14 amino acids. Trimming took off 4 bases at V and 1 base at J, with 8 bases between the two ends. Germline V gene data show CDR1 as SGHDT and CDR2 as YYEEEE. The CDR3 region is CASSGILNTGELFF. The CDR3, as DNA: TGTGCCAGCAGCGGGATCCTGAACACCGGGGAGCTGTTTTTT.

The chain links TRBV20-1 to TRBJ2-2, with D hard to call. Germline V gene lookup returns CDR1 DFQATT and CDR2 SNEGSKA (reference sequence). The CDR3 is 13 amino acids. Trimming shortened V by 4 bases and J by 1 base, and 7 bases separated the two germline ends. The CDR3 DNA is TGCAGTGCTAATCACGGGAACACCGGGGAGCTGTTTTTT. It specifies CSANHGNTGELFF.

This clonotype was recorded many times. The genes are TRBV19 and TRBJ2-3; TRBD1 might be the D (6 bases). The CDR3 loop spans 11 amino acids. Germline V gene data show CDR1 as LNHDA and CDR2 as SQIVND (reference sequence). V lost 7 bases to trimming and J lost 7 bases, with 9 bases between them. CDR3 residues: CASMGAHTQYF. The CDR3 DNA follows: TGTGCCAGTATGGGGGCACATACGCAGTATTTT. The full variable domain, its missing parts supplied by reference TRBV19 and TRBJ2-3, is DGGITQSPKYLFRKEGQNVTLSCEQNLNHDAMYWYRQDPGQGLRLIYYSQIVNDFQKGDIAEGYSVSREKKESFPLTVTSAQKNPTAFYLCASMGAHTQYFGPGTRLTVL.